The 32 T cell receptor beta chains reported below all come from one sample, sequenced in a study of cytomegalovirus exposure and HLA in healthy donors. Researchers ran the PCR with 60 Vbeta and 13 Jbeta primers. The assay was immunoSEQ multiplex PCR, and TCRdb's table has in-frame clones only and misses some. The sample consists of 130,000 to 150,000 clones, around a tenth of them appearing once. Material for sequencing was PBMCs. These receptors originate from a male donor in good health and CMV-seronegative.

This chain connects TRBV5-1 to TRBJ2-7; 7 bases are shared with TRBD1. V trimming: 6 bases; J trimming: 7 bases; junction bases outside the gene matches: 13. CDR3 length equals 14 residues. Germline assignment: CDR1 SGHRS and CDR2 YFSETQ. The CDR3 loop is CASNPGQVVGEQYF. Here the CDR3 DNA reads TGCGCCAGCAACCCCGGACAGGTGGTGGGGGAGCAGTACTTC.

The chain employs TRBV6-5 and TRBJ2-6; weak D call: TRBD2 (6 bases). Per germline, CDR1 MNHEY and CDR2 SVGAGI. V shed 3 bases and J shed 2 bases, with 11 bases lying between them. The CDR3 extends over 16 amino acids. In DNA, the CDR3 is TGTGCCAGCAGTTATGGAGGGATTGCTGGGGCCAACGTCCTGACTTTC. Translated, it gives CASSYGGIAGANVLTF.

This clone was picked up one time. V and J are TRBV6-1 and TRBJ2-1, with 8 nucleotides matching TRBD2. V was pared by 3 bases and J by 4 bases, with 8 bases of the junction left unmatched. This CDR3 contains 16 residues. In germline, CDR1 is MNHNS, CDR2 SASEGT. The CDR3 is CASSDGGGRRYNEQFF. CDR3 coding DNA: TGTGCCAGCAGTGATGGCGGGGGGCGACGGTACAATGAGCAGTTCTTC.

This clone came up a few times. The chain employs TRBV5-1 and TRBJ2-2; maybe TRBD1 (6 bases). With 1 base removed from V and 3 bases from J, the gap between germline ends came to 10 bases. Germline V lookup: CDR1 SGHRS, CDR2 YFSETQ. The CDR3 runs to 15 residues. The CDR3 region has the DNA TGCGCCAGCAGCTTGTCGCCAGGGGACACCGGGGAGCTGTTTTTT. This sequence encodes CASSLSPGDTGELFF.

V is TRBV11-1 and J is TRBJ2-2; TRBD1 matches 7 bases. Germline V CDR1 and CDR2: SGHAT, FQDESV (reference sequence). CDR3 length: 15 amino acids. Unmatched junction bases numbered 7, after V lost 5 bases and J lost 4 bases. CDR3 DNA sequence: TGTGCCAGCAGCGACTCAGGGGGTATCACCGGGGAGCTGTTTTTT. Translation: CASSDSGGITGELFF.

This clone has only a few counts. The chain carries TRBV2 and TRBJ1-1; 7 nucleotides align to TRBD1. CDR1 and CDR2 from the germline V gene are SNHLY and FYNNEI. J lost 7 bases, V lost 4 bases, and 6 bases had no gene match. The CDR3 is 13 residues long. The DNA for the CDR3 is TGTGCCAGCAGTGGAGGGGGCAGGGGTGAAGCTTTCTTT. Amino acid sequence: CASSGGGRGEAFF.

The chain has TRBV9 and TRBJ1-5; TRBD1 is a possible D gene (5 bases). Trimming removed 2 bases at V and 9 bases at J, with 18 bases between. This CDR3 comprises 15 residues. The germline CDR1 and CDR2 sequences are SGDLS and YYNGEE. CDR3 nucleotide sequence: TGTGCCAGCAGCGTTGGGACGGGGGACGTTTGGCCCCAGCATTTT. Amino acid sequence: CASSVGTGDVWPQHF.

This chain links TRBV5-1 with TRBJ2-5, with 7 bases aligning to TRBD2. V shed 4 bases, J shed 4 bases, and the junction held 4 bases outside the gene matches. Germline-derived CDR1 and CDR2 are SGHRS and YFSETQ. The CDR3 is 13 residues long. For the CDR3, the DNA is TGCGCCAGCAGCCCCTCGGGGGGAGAGACCCAGTACTTC. It specifies CASSPSGGETQYF.

The chain joins TRBV27 to TRBJ2-7; a possible D gene is TRBD1 (6 bases). Trimming shortened V by 3 bases and J by 3 bases, and 18 bases separated the two germline ends. Germline loops: CDR1 MNHEY, CDR2 SMNVEV (reference sequence). CDR3 length equals 16 residues. CDR3 coding DNA: TGTGCCAGCAGTTTCTCCACAGGGACCTACTTCTACGAGCAGTACTTC. Encoded protein: CASSFSTGTYFYEQYF.

This clone was counted a single time. The chain joins TRBV7-7 to TRBJ2-3; 7 nucleotides line up with TRBD1. Losses at the gene ends were 5 bases for V and 0 bases for J; bases not matched to a gene: 2. CDR1 is SSHAT, CDR2 FNYEAQ, per germline (reference sequence). The CDR3 covers 14 residues. CDR3 residues: CASSPGGSTDTQYF. CDR3 nucleotides: TGTGCCAGCAGCCCAGGGGGTAGCACAGATACGCAGTATTTT.

There are a few counts of this clone. The chain has TRBV4-3 and TRBJ2-1, with 8 bases lining up with TRBD2. The CDR3 has 18 amino acids. CDR1 LGHNA and CDR2 YSLEER come from the germline V gene. Germline trimming cut 11 bases from V and 1 base from J; bases unmatched to any gene: 19. The CDR3 region has the DNA TGCGCCTCCTCTCCGGAGACTAGCGACCTTGAGTCCTACAATGAGCAGTTCTTC. Its protein is CASSPETSDLESYNEQFF.

The chain employs TRBV11-2 and TRBJ2-7, with D possibly TRBD2 on 5 matching bases. The length of the CDR3 is 15 residues. Trimming removed 3 bases from V and 1 base from J, with 13 bases in between. The germline V gene has CDR1 SGHAT and CDR2 FQNNGV. This CDR3 reads CASSFTPTSSYEQYF. The CDR3 DNA follows: TGTGCCAGCAGCTTTACCCCAACTAGTTCCTACGAGCAGTACTTC.

This clone has more than one count but fewer than ten. The rearrangement links TRBV29-1 to TRBJ2-1, with 11 positions matching TRBD2. After removal of 3 bases from V and 1 base from J, the junction contained 5 bases not matched to a gene. The CDR3 length is 16 residues. CDR1 and CDR2 (germline): SQVTM, ANQGSEA. CDR3 residues: CSVETTSGVSYNEQFF. The CDR3, as DNA: TGCAGCGTTGAGACGACTAGCGGGGTTTCCTACAATGAGCAGTTCTTC.

The CDR3, as DNA: TGTGCCAGCGCCTACAGGTTTAGCAATCAGCCCCAGCATTTT. Its protein product is CASAYRFSNQPQHF. V is TRBV27 and J is TRBJ1-5; TRBD1 is a possible D gene (5 bases). The ends were cut back, 8 bases at V and 0 bases at J, with 11 bases in the middle. CDR1 is MNHEY, CDR2 SMNVEV, per germline (reference sequence). The CDR3 is 14 residues long.

This clone has just a few counts. The chain has TRBV28 and TRBJ2-6; 8 bases are a match to TRBD1. Trimming took 5 bases from V and 0 from J; bases not matched to a gene: 6. The length of the CDR3 is 17 residues. Germline lookup yields CDR1 MDHEN and CDR2 SYDVKM. CDR3 DNA: TGTGCCAGCAGTGGACAGGGACTCCGCTCTGGGGCCAACGTCCTGACTTTC. Translated, it gives CASSGQGLRSGANVLTF.

This clone was found a few times. J is TRBJ2-7 and V is TRBV29-1; 8 positions agree with TRBD1. Trimming removed 3 bases from V and 6 bases from J; junction bases left unmatched: 10. The CDR3 has 14 residues. The germline V gene encodes CDR1 SQVTM and CDR2 ANQGSEA. The CDR3 here is CSVEAPDRVSEQYF. The CDR3 region has the DNA TGCAGCGTTGAGGCGCCGGACAGGGTTTCCGAGCAGTACTTC.

V is TRBV7-3 and J is TRBJ2-1, with 9 bases lining up with TRBD2. From germline, CDR1 is SGHTA and CDR2 FQGTGA. This CDR3 has 14 residues. V was pared by 2 bases and J by 9 bases, with 5 bases of the junction left unmatched. CDR3 sequence reads: CASSLGGGVREQFF. The DNA of the CDR3 is TGTGCCAGCAGCTTAGGCGGGGGGGTGCGTGAGCAGTTCTTC.

The sample holds a few counts of this clone. The V call is TRBV4-3, the J call TRBJ2-3; weak D call: TRBD2 (6 bases). This CDR3 comprises 16 residues. The germline CDR1 and CDR2 sequences are LGHNA and YSLEER. Trimming pared 0 bases from V and 5 bases from J, leaving 15 bases between. CDR3 coding DNA: TGCGCCAGCAGCCAAGAGAGGTCGGGGGATGGAGATACGCAGTATTTT. It codes for CASSQERSGDGDTQYF.

This clone has a handful of counts. The chain employs TRBV6-5 and TRBJ2-6; 8 bases match TRBD1. The CDR3 has 15 amino acids. The V gene's germline CDR1 is MNHEY and CDR2 SVGAGI. V dropped 7 bases and J dropped 1; count of bases not matched to a gene: 3. The CDR3: CASKRTGSGANVLTF. The CDR3, as DNA: TGTGCCAGCAAAAGGACAGGGTCTGGGGCCAACGTCCTGACTTTC.

The chain is built from TRBV27 and TRBJ2-1; no firm D call. The length of the CDR3 is 14 residues. Germline CDR1 is MNHEY and CDR2 is SMNVEV (reference sequence). V lost 3 bases and J 0 bases, leaving 6 bases between the germline ends. The chain's CDR3 is CASSFWSSYNEQFF. The CDR3 region has the DNA TGTGCCAGCAGTTTCTGGAGCTCCTACAATGAGCAGTTCTTC.

This clone was detected only a few times. This sequence joins TRBV28 and TRBJ2-7, with 9 bases fitting TRBD1. The length of the CDR3 is 15 residues. Germline CDR1 is MDHEN and CDR2 is SYDVKM. With 5 bases clipped from V and 5 bases from J, the junction kept 10 bases outside the gene matches. The CDR3 sequence: CASSTSGTGNDEQYF. DNA of the CDR3: TGTGCCAGCAGTACATCCGGGACAGGGAACGACGAGCAGTACTTC.

The rearrangement uses TRBV5-1 and TRBJ1-2; 7 bases fit TRBD1. The CDR3 is 15 residues long. Losses at the gene ends were 1 base for V and 7 bases for J; bases not matched to a gene: 10. Germline values: CDR1 SGHRS, CDR2 YFSETQ. In DNA form, the CDR3 reads TGCGCCAGCAGCTTGAATGTTGGAGGGGGCGGTGGCTACACCTTC. Its protein is CASSLNVGGGGGYTF.

The chain links TRBV28 to TRBJ1-5, with TRBD1 as a possible D gene (5 bases). The length of the CDR3 is 13 residues. Germline CDR1 reads MDHEN; CDR2 reads SYDVKM. Trimming removed 6 bases from V and 6 bases from J, with 12 bases in between. The CDR3 is CASRTMGGQPQHF. As DNA, the CDR3 is TGTGCCAGCAGAACAATGGGGGGTCAGCCCCAGCATTTT.

The chain combines TRBV7-9 with TRBJ1-2, with D possibly being TRBD1 (6 bases). CDR1 SEHNR and CDR2 FQNEAQ come from the germline V gene (reference sequence). This CDR3 comprises 14 residues. Trimming stripped 4 bases from V and 3 bases from J, with 12 bases between. The CDR3 DNA follows: TGTGCCAGCAGCTCGATACAGGGTGACTATGGCTACACCTTC. It specifies CASSSIQGDYGYTF.

This clone was counted only a few times. V usage is TRBV28 and J usage is TRBJ1-2, with 7 bases matching TRBD1. CDR1 and CDR2 from the germline V gene are MDHEN and SYDVKM. The CDR3 is 15 residues long. The ends lost 2 bases at V and 7 bases at J; junction bases unmatched: 10. CDR3 nucleotides: TGTGCCAGCAGTTTAGTAGGGGGCATTGGTAGTGGCTACACCTTC. This encodes CASSLVGGIGSGYTF.

The chain joins TRBV4-3 to TRBJ2-1, with TRBD1 identical over 11 bases. J gave up 9 bases and V 0 bases, and 7 bases lay outside the gene matches. The CDR3 has 16 residues. Germline assignment: CDR1 LGHNA and CDR2 YSLEER. CDR3 in DNA: TGCGCCAGCAGCCAAGATATGGGGACAGGGGGTTTTGAGCAGTTCTTC. Its protein is CASSQDMGTGGFEQFF.

Only a few counts were recorded for this clone. V usage is TRBV9 and J usage is TRBJ2-7, with a possible D match to TRBD1 (5 bases). Germline CDR1 reads SGDLS; CDR2 reads YYNGEE. The V and J ends lost 0 bases and 7 bases respectively, with 17 bases between them. CDR3 length: 15 amino acids. CDR3 sequence: CASSVEGRVQEEQYF. CDR3 nucleotide sequence: TGTGCCAGCAGCGTAGAAGGCAGGGTGCAAGAAGAGCAGTACTTC.

This clone has only a few counts. The chain couples TRBV7-2 to TRBJ1-1; D not certain. Trimming took 1 base from V and 8 from J, leaving 8 bases between them. Germline loops: CDR1 SGHTA, CDR2 FQGNSA. CDR3 size: 12 residues. CDR3 in amino acids: CASSLGGGEAFF. The CDR3 DNA is TGTGCCAGCAGCTTAGGAGGTGGAGAAGCTTTCTTT.

This sequence joins TRBV5-1 and TRBJ2-7; D not resolved. V lost 0 bases, J lost 0 bases, and 10 bases lay in between. The germline V gene has CDR1 SGHRS and CDR2 YFSETQ. CDR3 length equals 15 residues. DNA for the CDR3: TGCGCCAGCAGCTTGGAATTACAGAGCTCCTACGAGCAGTACTTC. It encodes CASSLELQSSYEQYF.

The chain is built from TRBV9 and TRBJ2-7, with D tentatively TRBD1 (5 bases). From germline, CDR1 is SGDLS and CDR2 YYNGEE. The germline V and J ends were trimmed by 4 bases and 6 bases, with 14 bases remaining between them. The CDR3 contains 13 residues. CDR3 in amino acids: CASSTESTGEQYF. The CDR3 coding sequence is TGTGCCAGCAGCACCGAGAGTACAGGCGAGCAGTACTTC.

The chain recombines TRBV11-2 with TRBJ2-1, with TRBD2 as a possible D gene (6 bases). CDR1 is SGHAT, CDR2 FQNNGV, per germline. V lost 0 bases and J lost 10, with 16 bases in between. This CDR3 is 15 amino acids long. The CDR3 reads CASSLDQRLGGEQFF. In DNA form, the CDR3 reads TGTGCCAGCAGCTTAGATCAGCGGCTTGGGGGGGAGCAGTTCTTC.

This clone was recorded a few times. The genes are TRBV5-4 and TRBJ2-1, with TRBD2 matching 10 bases. Per germline, CDR1 SGHNT and CDR2 YYREEE (reference sequence). CDR3 size: 15 residues. V gave up 1 base and J gave up 5 bases; unmatched junction bases: 3. The chain's CDR3 is CASSLLAGGDNEQFF. The DNA of the CDR3 is TGTGCCAGCAGCTTGTTAGCGGGAGGCGACAATGAGCAGTTCTTC.